These T cell receptor beta chains were read from a single sample in a study of shared clonotypes between healthy human individuals. Assay: immunoSEQ multiplex PCR; the TCRdb copy retains only in-frame clones and omits some. Altogether roughly 680,000 clones are present, 72% being singletons, with the ten largest covering more than 1.5%. The sample comprised memory CD4+ T cells sorted from blood. The receptors originated from a woman aged 30 to 39 in good health. Each CDR3 is given with its conserved first and last residue. D genes are given only for firm matches. Size values are once, few and many counts, or a class for expanded clones, and some rows have none.

abundance	j_gene	d_gene	v_gene	len	CDR3nt	CDR3aa
-	TRBJ2-1	-	TRBV28	12	TGTGCCAGCAGACCAACTACAGGGCGTGGGGTCTTC	CASRPTTGRGVF
-	TRBJ2-5	-	TRBV6-5	15	TGTGCCAGCAGTTACAGGGCAGTGTACCAAGAGACCCAGTACTTC	CASSYRAVYQETQYF
-	TRBJ1-1	-	TRBV18	13	TGTGCCAGCTCCCAAACAATGAACACTGAAGCTTTCTTT	CASSQTMNTEAFF
-	TRBJ1-1	-	TRBV10-2	14	TGCGCCAGCAGTCAGGTGGGGGGGGGCACTGAAGCTTTCTTT	CASSQVGGGTEAFF
-	TRBJ1-2	-	TRBV5-1	12	TGCGCCAGCAGCTTGGCCGGGGGCGGCTACACCTTC	CASSLAGGGYTF
-	TRBJ1-3	-	TRBV19	13	TGTGCCGCCTCCCCAGGGACAGGAAACACCATATATTTT	CAASPGTGNTIYF
-	TRBJ2-1	-	TRBV2	15	TGTGCCAGCAGTGGGGGGCCCGGCTCCTACAATGAGCAGTTCTTC	CASSGGPGSYNEQFF
-	TRBJ2-5	TRBD2	TRBV27	14	TGTGCCAGCAGTCCCTCGGGACTAAAAGAGACCCAGTACTTC	CASSPSGLKETQYF
once	TRBJ1-5	-	TRBV7-2	13	TGTGCCAGCAGCTTCAAAACTAATCAGCCCCAGCATTTT	CASSFKTNQPQHF
-	TRBJ1-5	-	TRBV18	17	TGTGCCAGCTCACCGTTTCCGGCCGGGGATATGGGTCAGCCCCAGCATTTT	CASSPFPAGDMGQPQHF
-	TRBJ2-2	-	TRBV11-3	15	TGTGCCAGCAGCTTAGTGGGCCTCAATACCGGGGAGCTGTTTTTT	CASSLVGLNTGELFF
once	TRBJ1-1	-	TRBV5-1	14	TGCGCCAGCTCCATTACCGGGGCCACAACTGAAGCTTTCTTT	CASSITGATTEAFF
-	TRBJ2-2	TRBD2	TRBV2	14	TGTGCCAGCAGTGAAACTAGCGGGGTCGGGGAGCTGTTTTTT	CASSETSGVGELFF
-	TRBJ2-1	TRBD2	TRBV19	13	TGTGCCAGTAGTAGGACTAGCGGGAGTGAGCAGTTCTTC	CASSRTSGSEQFF
few	TRBJ1-5	-	TRBV6-6	12	TGTGCCAGCAGTTACTCTACTCAGCCCCAGCATTTT	CASSYSTQPQHF
-	TRBJ1-2	TRBD1	TRBV5-1	14	TGCGCCAGCAGCCCCGGGACAGTAAATGGGGGCTACACCTTC	CASSPGTVNGGYTF
few	TRBJ1-2	-	TRBV25-1	13	TGTGCCAGCAGTGATACGGGAGGCACTGGCTACACCTTC	CASSDTGGTGYTF